This passage covers 16 T cell receptor beta chains from one sample sequenced in a study of beta chain features in type 1 diabetes. Study-wide findings and caveats: There was a moderate but significant shortening of TCRB CDR3s in all four CD4+ subsets of Type 1 diabetes patients.

No antigens are known for them. Reverse transcription of all isolated RNA meant that expressed TCRB transcripts were sequenced. Libraries were prepared by immunoSEQ multiplex PCR; TCRdb keeps only in-frame clonotypes and omits some of them. The data contain about 180,000 clones, approximately 8% of them seen just once; the ten biggest clones take up about 0.9%. The sample was central memory CD4+ T cells from blood. Every receptor here comes from a woman between 35 and 50 years old with type 1 diabetes.

V and J are TRBV10-3 and TRBJ2-7, with D uncertain. V lost 6 bases and J 3 bases, leaving 12 bases between the germline ends. The CDR3 covers 13 residues. From germline, CDR1 is ENHRY and CDR2 SYGVKD. CDR3 nucleotides: TGTGCCATCAGCCAATTTTCGGGCTACGAGCAGTACTTC. Its protein is CAISQFSGYEQYF.

V is TRBV7-2 and J is TRBJ1-6, with a possible D match to TRBD1 (5 bases). The CDR3 has 15 amino acids. Germline CDR1 reads SGHTA; CDR2 reads FQGNSA. Trimming left V 3 bases short and J 8 bases short, with 14 bases between. The CDR3 reads CASSFATGGDSPLHF. The CDR3 nucleotides read TGTGCCAGCAGCTTTGCGACCGGGGGGGATTCACCCCTCCACTTT.

This clone was seen many times. The V gene is TRBV7-9, the J gene TRBJ2-5, with 8 bases fitting TRBD2. This CDR3 contains 14 residues. Germline assignment: CDR1 SEHNR and CDR2 FQNEAQ (reference sequence). Trimming took 5 bases from V and 5 from J; bases not matched to a gene: 7. CDR3 region: CASSLPTSGETQYF. The CDR3 DNA sequence: TGTGCCAGCAGCCTACCTACTAGCGGCGAGACCCAGTACTTC.

J is TRBJ1-2 and V is TRBV15; D possibly corresponds to TRBD1 (6 bases). The CDR3 covers 13 residues. In germline, CDR1 is LNHNV, CDR2 YYDKDF (reference sequence). V lost 4 bases and J lost 13, with 19 bases in between. The CDR3 coding sequence is TGTGCCACCAGCAACCGGGACAACCAGGGGCCCACCTTC. It encodes CATSNRDNQGPTF. Full variable domain (rest looked up from reference TRBV15 and TRBJ1-2): DAMVIQNPRYQVTQFGKPVTLSCSQTLNHNVMYWYQQKSSQAPKLLFHYYDKDFNNEADTPDNFQSRRPNTSFCFLDIRSPGLGDTAMYLCATSNRDNQGPTFGSGTRLTVV.

This clone was seen a handful of times. This sequence joins TRBV9 and TRBJ1-5, with D perhaps matching TRBD1 (5 bases). Germline CDR1 reads SGDLS; CDR2 reads YYNGEE. The germline V and J ends were trimmed by 0 bases and 1 base, with 8 bases remaining between them. This CDR3 contains 15 residues. In DNA form, the CDR3 reads TGTGCCAGCAGCGTAGGGGACTCGAGCAATCAGCCCCAGCATTTT. Encoded protein: CASSVGDSSNQPQHF.

This clone was seen more than once but under ten times. Distinct nucleotide sequences in the sample also encode this CDR3. The rearrangement joins TRBV7-3 to TRBJ2-2; D gene unclear. Germline V gene data show CDR1 as SGHTA and CDR2 as FQGTGA. The V and J ends lost 0 bases and 3 bases respectively, with 5 bases between them. CDR3 length equals 14 residues. The CDR3 DNA reads TGTGCCAGCAGCTTAACCGGAGACACCGGGGAGCTGTTTTTT. As protein: CASSLTGDTGELFF.

This clone was seen only a few times. This sequence joins TRBV29-1 and TRBJ1-1; D remains ambiguous. V was clipped by 4 bases and J by 5 bases, with 8 bases between them. This CDR3 comprises 11 residues. The germline CDR1 and CDR2 sequences are SQVTM and ANQGSEA. This CDR3 reads CSVGALTEAFF. DNA for the CDR3: TGCAGCGTTGGGGCGTTGACTGAAGCTTTCTTT.

This chain links TRBV29-1 with TRBJ1-1, with a possible D match to TRBD1 (5 bases). CDR3 size: 12 residues. V was cut by 5 bases and J by 1 base, with 8 bases left in between. Germline values: CDR1 SQVTM, CDR2 ANQGSEA. CDR3 coding DNA: TGCAGCGTTACAGACAGGAACACTGAAGCTTTCTTT. Protein product: CSVTDRNTEAFF.

This chain links TRBV28 with TRBJ2-4, with 7 bases lining up with TRBD2. CDR3 length: 18 residues. J lost 0 bases, V lost 1 base, and 9 bases had no gene match. CDR1 and CDR2 (germline): MDHEN, SYDVKM. The CDR3 nucleotides read TGTGCCAGCAGTTTATTTGCGGGAGATCCCCTAGCCAAAAACATTCAGTACTTC. Translation: CASSLFAGDPLAKNIQYF.

The sample holds a few counts of this clone. The chain links TRBV6-6 to TRBJ2-5, with D possibly being TRBD1 (6 bases). The CDR3 contains 14 residues. In germline, CDR1 is MNHNY, CDR2 SVGAGI (reference sequence). Trimming cost V 6 bases and J 2 bases, with 13 bases left between them. The CDR3, as DNA: TGTGCCAGCAGAGCCAGCGACAGGCAAGAGACCCAGTACTTC. Its protein product is CASRASDRQETQYF.

V and J are TRBV5-1 and TRBJ2-1, with D possibly TRBD1 on 5 matching bases. The CDR3 is made up of 13 amino acids. The germline V gene encodes CDR1 SGHRS and CDR2 YFSETQ. Trimming removed 4 bases at V and 4 bases at J, with 9 bases between. The DNA of the CDR3 is TGCGCCAGCAGCAAGACAGAGTACAATGAGCAGTTCTTC. It translates to CASSKTEYNEQFF.

This chain connects TRBV2 to TRBJ2-1; 10 bases are shared with TRBD2. Germline V CDR1 and CDR2: SNHLY, FYNNEI. J gave up 5 bases and V 5 bases, and 3 bases lay outside the gene matches. The CDR3 is made up of 14 amino acids. In nucleotides, the CDR3 is TGTGCCAGCAGTCGGACTAGCGGCAACAATGAGCAGTTCTTC. Protein sequence: CASSRTSGNNEQFF.

The rearrangement uses TRBV4-3 and TRBJ1-1; D is unresolved. V lost 0 bases and J lost 1, with 6 bases in between. CDR1 is LGHNA, CDR2 YSLEER, per germline. The CDR3 has 14 residues. The CDR3 DNA reads as TGCGCCAGCAGCCAAGATCGGGGGAACACTGAAGCTTTCTTT. The encoded protein is CASSQDRGNTEAFF.

A few counts support this clone. The chain links TRBV30 to TRBJ1-1, with unresolved D. Germline V CDR1 and CDR2: GTSNPN, SVGIG (reference sequence). V gave up 2 bases and J gave up 7 bases, with 11 bases separating them. This CDR3 contains 12 residues. The CDR3 protein is CAWSPPRGEAFF. The CDR3 region has the DNA TGTGCCTGGAGTCCCCCTCGGGGTGAAGCTTTCTTT.

The V gene is TRBV6-5, the J gene TRBJ2-7; 7 positions agree with TRBD1. V dropped 5 bases and J dropped 1; count of bases not matched to a gene: 5. CDR1 and CDR2 from the germline V gene are MNHEY and SVGAGI. The CDR3 is made up of 14 amino acids. CDR3 DNA: TGTGCCAGCAGTAAGAAGACAGGGTCCTACGAGCAGTACTTC. Translation gives CASSKKTGSYEQYF.

This clone was detected many times. The chain carries TRBV7-9 and TRBJ1-2; D might be TRBD1 (6 bases). Between the trimmed V and J ends, which lost 4 bases and 4 bases, there was a span of 16 bases. The CDR3 consists of 15 residues. The germline V gene has CDR1 SEHNR and CDR2 FQNEAQ (reference sequence). CDR3 nucleotide sequence: TGTGCCAGCAGCTCACCGGGGGGCGAGAGCTATGGCTACACCTTC. Its translation is CASSSPGGESYGYTF.